A selection of T cell receptor beta chains follows, all from one sample in a study of cytomegalovirus exposure and HLA in healthy donors. Clones were sequenced by immunoSEQ multiplex PCR, and TCRdb holds only the in-frame ones, with some missing. Among under 150,000 clones, over 60% were seen once, and the ten largest hold approximately 4%. Sample: PBMCs. These receptors were taken from a man in his thirties or forties in good health and CMV-seropositive. Both conserved end residues are part of each CDR3. D genes are given only for firm matches. Clone size is shown for a subset of rows, as once, few, many or a class of expanded clone.

size	V	J	D	DNA	CDR3
-	TRBV5-4	TRBJ2-7	-	TGTGCCAGCAGCTATAATTCAGGGGTCTCCTACGAGCAGTACTTC	CASSYNSGVSYEQYF
-	TRBV9	TRBJ2-7	TRBD2	TGTGCCAGCAGCGATTCTAGCGGGGGGGTGGTGGAGCAGTACTTC	CASSDSSGGVVEQYF
-	TRBV13	TRBJ2-7	TRBD2	TGTGCCAGCAGCTTACTAGACCGGGAGGGCCGCTACGAGCAGTACTTC	CASSLLDREGRYEQYF
-	TRBV6-5	TRBJ2-6	-	TGTGCCAGCAGCTACTCTGGGGCCAACGGCCTGACTTTC	CASSYSGANGLTF
-	TRBV7-9	TRBJ2-3	-	TGTGCCAGCAGCTCCGGCAGGGGCACAGATACGCAGTATTTT	CASSSGRGTDTQYF
-	TRBV14	TRBJ1-5	-	TGTGCCAAAACGGCCCCTAACAGAAAACTCAATCAGCCCCAGCATTTT	CAKTAPNRKLNQPQHF
-	TRBV5-1	TRBJ2-7	-	TGCGCCAGCAAAGGGACTTATTCCTTCGACGAGCAGTACTTC	CASKGTYSFDEQYF
-	TRBV5-1	TRBJ2-6	TRBD1	TGCGCCAGCAGCTTACATCGGGACAGGGTGGCTGGGGCCAACGTCCTGACTTTC	CASSLHRDRVAGANVLTF
-	TRBV28	TRBJ2-5	TRBD1	TGTGCCAGCAGTTTCAGGGGGTTGGGATCCATAGAGACCCAGTACTTC	CASSFRGLGSIETQYF
-	TRBV7-8	TRBJ1-2	-	TGTGCCAGCAGCTTAGCGTCGGGGGGCGACTATGGCTACACCTTC	CASSLASGGDYGYTF
few	TRBV6-6	TRBJ2-6	-	TGTGCCAGCAGCGTCATAGCGACTGGGGCCAACGTCCTGACTTTC	CASSVIATGANVLTF
-	TRBV5-1	TRBJ2-6	TRBD1	TGCGCCAGCAGCTCAGACAGGGCTGGGGCCAACGTCCTGACTTTC	CASSSDRAGANVLTF
-	TRBV9	TRBJ2-3	TRBD2	TGTGCCAGCAGCGCCGAGGTGGTAGCGGGGGGGTATAGCACAGATACGCAGTATTTT	CASSAEVVAGGYSTDTQYF
-	TRBV5-4	TRBJ2-3	TRBD2	TGTGCCAGCAGCTTCGACGGGGGGGCAACAGATACGCAGTATTTT	CASSFDGGATDTQYF
-	TRBV19	TRBJ1-5	-	TGTGCCAGTAGCAGGGATTTTTCAATCTATCAGCCCCAGCATTTT	CASSRDFSIYQPQHF